In its sample, the clone carrying this T cell receptor delta chain was seen a few times. With a much larger clone just one base away, this may be a read error. With 0 bases clipped from V and 3 bases from J, the junction kept 6 bases outside the gene matches. The CDR3 is made up of 15 amino acids. CDR1 and CDR2 from the germline V gene are GEAIGNYY and EKD. The data were obtained in a study of gamma-delta T cells after stem cell transplantation. TCRdb applied CATT to the RT-PCR reads for clone calling. The table lists thousands of delta-chain clones, around 21% of them singletons. This clonotype was obtained from a human donor. It is not recorded whose cells these are; they may come from a transplant donor. The chain employs TRDV2 and TRDJ1; 7 bases match TRDD3. Sequencing was carried out using gamma-delta T cells. The CDR3 sequence is CACDTLGATPDKLIF. In DNA form, the CDR3 reads TGTGCCTGTGACACCCTGGGGGCTACTCCCGATAAACTCATCTTT.